Listed below are T cell receptor beta chains from one sample, sequenced in a study of response to subunit inactivated influenza vaccine. TCRdb used MiXCR to reprocess the RT-PCR reads, holding one entry per CDR3 protein. The sample holds about 780,000 distinct CDR3 sequences, less than 20% seen once. Sample: PBMCs from blood, taken 5 to 6 days after vaccination. These receptors all stem from a man in his fifties who received an inactivated influenza vaccine. Each CDR3 is given with its conserved first and last residue. D genes are given only for firm matches. Expanded clones are given a class, and other clones once, few, many or no size at all.

V gene: TRBV2
J gene: TRBJ2-5
D gene: -
clone size: -
CDR3 DNA: TGTGCCAGCAAGTTGCGCAGGGTCGAGACCCAGTACTTC
CDR3 protein: CASKLRRVETQYF

V gene: TRBV5-1
J gene: TRBJ2-7
D gene: -
clone size: many
CDR3 DNA: TGTGCCAGCAGCTTAGTCCGGACCGCGTCCTACGAGCAGTACTTC
CDR3 protein: CASSLVRTASYEQYF

V gene: TRBV6-2/TRBV6-3
J gene: TRBJ2-1
D gene: TRBD1
clone size: few
CDR3 DNA: TGTGCCAGCAGAAATAACAGGGGCCCGTCCTACAATGAGCAGTTCTTC
CDR3 protein: CASRNNRGPSYNEQFF

V gene: TRBV4-3
J gene: TRBJ2-7
D gene: -
clone size: many
CDR3 DNA: TGCGCCAGCAGCCAAGAAGATGGTAGCGGAACCTACGAGCAGTACTTC
CDR3 protein: CASSQEDGSGTYEQYF

V gene: TRBV20-1
J gene: TRBJ2-7
D gene: TRBD1
clone size: -
CDR3 DNA: TGCAGTGCTAAAGTGGGACAGGGGTACTACGAGCAGTACTTC
CDR3 protein: CSAKVGQGYYEQYF

V gene: TRBV10-3
J gene: TRBJ2-3
D gene: -
clone size: -
CDR3 DNA: TGTGCCATCAGTGAATATAGGTTAGCAGATACGCAGTATTTT
CDR3 protein: CAISEYRLADTQYF

V gene: TRBV6-1
J gene: TRBJ2-6
D gene: -
clone size: -
CDR3 DNA: TGTGCCAGCAGCCGCACACGGACAGCCTCTGGGGCCAACGTCCTGACTTTC
CDR3 protein: CASSRTRTASGANVLTF

V gene: TRBV5-1
J gene: TRBJ2-4
D gene: TRBD2
clone size: -
CDR3 DNA: TGCGCCAGCAGCCGGGAGGCAAACATTCAGTACTTC
CDR3 protein: CASSREANIQYF

V gene: TRBV2
J gene: TRBJ2-2
D gene: -
clone size: -
CDR3 DNA: TGTGCCAGCAACGGCGGGTGGAACACCGGGGAGCTGTTTTTT
CDR3 protein: CASNGGWNTGELFF

V gene: TRBV10-2
J gene: TRBJ2-3
D gene: TRBD2
clone size: -
CDR3 DNA: TGCGCCAGCAGGGGGGGGAGATACACAGATACGCAGTATTTT
CDR3 protein: CASRGGRYTDTQYF

V gene: TRBV6-6
J gene: TRBJ2-3
D gene: -
clone size: few
CDR3 DNA: TGTGCCAGCAGTTATAGTGGTATGGATACGCAGTATTTT
CDR3 protein: CASSYSGMDTQYF

V gene: TRBV20-1
J gene: TRBJ2-3
D gene: TRBD2
clone size: few
CDR3 DNA: TGCAGTGCTAGCCCCCCCCAGCGGGATTGGGCAGATACGCAGTATTTT
CDR3 protein: CSASPPQRDWADTQYF

V gene: TRBV29-1
J gene: TRBJ2-4
D gene: -
clone size: -
CDR3 DNA: TGCAGCGTTGTGCCCAACCTAGCCAAAAACATTCAGTACTTC
CDR3 protein: CSVVPNLAKNIQYF

V gene: TRBV10-3
J gene: TRBJ1-2
D gene: -
clone size: few
CDR3 DNA: TGTGCCATCAGTGTTGGGCAGGGCAGCTATGGCTACACCTTC
CDR3 protein: CAISVGQGSYGYTF

V gene: TRBV6-5
J gene: TRBJ1-4
D gene: -
clone size: -
CDR3 DNA: TGTGCCAGCAGTTACTCGAGGGGTTATGAAAAACTGTTTTTT
CDR3 protein: CASSYSRGYEKLFF

V gene: TRBV20-1
J gene: TRBJ1-6
D gene: -
clone size: -
CDR3 DNA: TGCAGTGCTTGGGATACAGGGAGAAATTCACCCCTCCACTTT
CDR3 protein: CSAWDTGRNSPLHF

V gene: TRBV12-3/TRBV12-4
J gene: TRBJ2-1
D gene: -
clone size: many
CDR3 DNA: TGTGCCAGCAGATCCCAAAACAGGGTCGGGCAGTTCTTC
CDR3 protein: CASRSQNRVGQFF

V gene: TRBV2
J gene: TRBJ2-1
D gene: -
clone size: -
CDR3 DNA: TGTGCCAGTGCTCATAGGAGCTCCTACAATGAGCAGTTCTTC
CDR3 protein: CASAHRSSYNEQFF

V gene: TRBV20-1
J gene: TRBJ2-1
D gene: TRBD2
clone size: -
CDR3 DNA: TGCAGTGCTAGATCCTACCGAGCCGGACTAGCGGGACGCACTACCTACAATGAGCAGTTCTTC
CDR3 protein: CSARSYRAGLAGRTTYNEQFF

V gene: TRBV12-3/TRBV12-4
J gene: TRBJ1-2
D gene: -
clone size: few
CDR3 DNA: TGTGCCAGCAGTCGTTTTGACAGTATGAACTATGGCTACACCTTC
CDR3 protein: CASSRFDSMNYGYTF

V gene: TRBV5-1
J gene: TRBJ2-7
D gene: -
clone size: -
CDR3 DNA: TGCGCCAGCAGCTTGGAAGCGGACCCCTACGAGCAGTACTTC
CDR3 protein: CASSLEADPYEQYF

V gene: TRBV20-1
J gene: TRBJ1-1
D gene: -
clone size: -
CDR3 DNA: TGCAGTGCTAGAGCCGGGCGGGGGAACACTGAAGCTTTCTTT
CDR3 protein: CSARAGRGNTEAFF

V gene: TRBV20-1
J gene: TRBJ1-6
D gene: TRBD1
clone size: -
CDR3 DNA: TGCAGTGCTAGAGATAGGGGACAGGGGGCAAGTAATTCACCCCTCCACTTT
CDR3 protein: CSARDRGQGASNSPLHF

V gene: TRBV27
J gene: TRBJ2-7
D gene: -
clone size: -
CDR3 DNA: TGTGCCAGCAGTTTTGGGAACCCAACCTACGAGCAGTACTTC
CDR3 protein: CASSFGNPTYEQYF

V gene: TRBV4-1
J gene: TRBJ1-4
D gene: -
clone size: few
CDR3 DNA: TGCGCCAGCAGCCGGGTCGCTGGGTATAGTGAAAAACTGTTTTTT
CDR3 protein: CASSRVAGYSEKLFF

V gene: TRBV7-2
J gene: TRBJ1-2
D gene: TRBD1
clone size: -
CDR3 DNA: TGTGCCAGCAGCTTAGCGAGGACAGGGGGCTATGGCTACACCTTC
CDR3 protein: CASSLARTGGYGYTF

V gene: TRBV29-1
J gene: TRBJ1-1
D gene: TRBD1
clone size: many
CDR3 DNA: TGCAGCGCCCTTGACAGGGTAGGAACTGAAGCTTTCTTT
CDR3 protein: CSALDRVGTEAFF

V gene: TRBV15
J gene: TRBJ2-2
D gene: -
clone size: many
CDR3 DNA: TGTGCCACGAGGGAGGACCCGAACACCGGGGAGCTGTTTTTT
CDR3 protein: CATREDPNTGELFF

V gene: TRBV5-5
J gene: TRBJ1-2
D gene: -
clone size: few
CDR3 DNA: TGTGCCAGCAGCCTAGACAGGAGCTCCCACTATGGCTACACCTTC
CDR3 protein: CASSLDRSSHYGYTF

V gene: TRBV11-2
J gene: TRBJ2-5
D gene: -
clone size: few
CDR3 DNA: TGTGCCAGCAGTTACATGGCGACCCAGTACTTC
CDR3 protein: CASSYMATQYF

V gene: TRBV7-6
J gene: TRBJ1-3
D gene: TRBD1
clone size: -
CDR3 DNA: TGTGCCAGCAGCTTAGAGGCGGGACAGCCTCTTGGAAACACCATATATTTT
CDR3 protein: CASSLEAGQPLGNTIYF

V gene: TRBV29-1
J gene: TRBJ1-6
D gene: -
clone size: many
CDR3 DNA: TGCAGCGCCGGGCAGGGGAGGAATTCACCCCTCCACTTT
CDR3 protein: CSAGQGRNSPLHF

V gene: TRBV7-2
J gene: TRBJ2-7
D gene: TRBD2
clone size: -
CDR3 DNA: TGTGCCAGCAGCTTAGTGCGAGCGGGAGGCGCCCTCAGCTCCTACGAGCAGTACTTC
CDR3 protein: CASSLVRAGGALSSYEQYF

V gene: TRBV29-1
J gene: TRBJ1-1
D gene: -
clone size: few
CDR3 DNA: TGCAGCGTGGCTAAAGGGGGCACTGAAGCTTTCTTT
CDR3 protein: CSVAKGGTEAFF

V gene: TRBV30
J gene: TRBJ2-3
D gene: -
clone size: -
CDR3 DNA: TGTGCCTGGAACTTGATGGGCACAGATACGCAGTATTTT
CDR3 protein: CAWNLMGTDTQYF

V gene: TRBV18
J gene: TRBJ2-1
D gene: -
clone size: -
CDR3 DNA: TGTGCCTGCTCACCAGACAGCACCAATGAGCAGTTCTTC
CDR3 protein: CACSPDSTNEQFF

V gene: TRBV5-6
J gene: TRBJ2-1
D gene: -
clone size: -
CDR3 DNA: TGTGCCAGCAGCTTGTGGCGGACCAGGAGGACCTACAATGAGCAGTTCTTC
CDR3 protein: CASSLWRTRRTYNEQFF

V gene: TRBV5-1
J gene: TRBJ1-5
D gene: -
clone size: few
CDR3 DNA: TGCGCCAGCAGCTTGGGGGGCCCCAGCAATCAGCCCCAGCATTTT
CDR3 protein: CASSLGGPSNQPQHF

V gene: TRBV7-8
J gene: TRBJ2-4
D gene: -
clone size: -
CDR3 DNA: TGTGCCAGCAGCACAAACCCGGGGCCCGAGTACTTC
CDR3 protein: CASSTNPGPEYF

V gene: TRBV5-1
J gene: TRBJ2-1
D gene: -
clone size: many
CDR3 DNA: TGCGCCAGCAGAACAGGGCCGAGCTCCTACAATGAGCAGTTCTTC
CDR3 protein: CASRTGPSSYNEQFF

V gene: TRBV5-1
J gene: TRBJ1-2
D gene: -
clone size: -
CDR3 DNA: TGCGCCAGCAGCCCCGGAAGAGGCTACACCTTC
CDR3 protein: CASSPGRGYTF

V gene: TRBV29-1
J gene: TRBJ2-7
D gene: -
clone size: many
CDR3 DNA: TGCAGCGTTCTTTTTGACAGCTACGAGCAGTACTTC
CDR3 protein: CSVLFDSYEQYF

V gene: TRBV27
J gene: TRBJ1-3
D gene: TRBD1
clone size: -
CDR3 DNA: TGTGCCAGCAGTAGGACAGGTGGATCTGGAAACACCATATATTTT
CDR3 protein: CASSRTGGSGNTIYF

V gene: TRBV4-3
J gene: TRBJ2-2
D gene: TRBD2
clone size: many
CDR3 DNA: TGCGCCAGCAGCCAAGATATCGGGAGGGCTGCCGGGGAGCTGTTTTTT
CDR3 protein: CASSQDIGRAAGELFF

V gene: TRBV4-1
J gene: TRBJ2-7
D gene: -
clone size: -
CDR3 DNA: TGCGCCAGCAGCCAAGGCGGGACCCCCTACGAGCAGTACTTC
CDR3 protein: CASSQGGTPYEQYF

V gene: TRBV18
J gene: TRBJ2-1
D gene: -
clone size: -
CDR3 DNA: TGTGCCAGCTCACCATCGGCGGGGTACAATGAGCAGCTCTTC
CDR3 protein: CASSPSAGYNEQLF

V gene: TRBV3-1
J gene: TRBJ1-6
D gene: -
clone size: few
CDR3 DNA: TGTGCCAGCAGCCAAGGGGACGGCTCTTCACCCCTCCACTTT
CDR3 protein: CASSQGDGSSPLHF